Included here is one T cell receptor beta chain sequence, with context. What it recognizes is unknown. Cells were stimulated with CMV-infected fibroblast lysates at about 9.4 ug/mL. CD4+ T cells upregulating both CD40 ligand and CD69 were sorted as responding cells. Donors had undetectable plasma HIV-1 RNA, under 50 copies/mL, for 4+ years. Stimulated PBMCs had first been depleted of CD8+ T cells. The data derive from a study of persistence of HIV-infected CD4 T cells. On the study more broadly: Up to about 200 mL blood was drawn at multiple time points; a couple of donors had single-time leukapheresis.

This was the immunoSEQ version 4 assay in survey mode. Each sample used up to roughly 1 ug genomic DNA diluted to around 9.3 ng/uL. Data came from immunoSEQ multiplex PCR; TCRdb stores just in-frame clones and leaves some out. The profile shows approximately 15,000 clones, about 72% of them singletons. Trimming pared 6 bases from V and 4 bases from J, leaving 16 bases between. This CDR3 contains 14 residues. Germline CDR1 reads MNHEY; CDR2 reads SVGAGI. Material: CD4+ T cells sorted from PBMCs after roughly 18-hour stimulation, obtained from a patient who received antiretroviral therapy. The source is an adult man with HIV who was CMV-seropositive. The chain couples TRBV6-5 to TRBJ2-7; possible D gene TRBD1, 6 bases. The CDR3, as DNA: TGTGCCAGCAGCCCAACCGGGACAATATACGAGCAGTACTTC. Amino acid sequence: CASSPTGTIYEQYF.